These T cell receptor beta chains were read from a single sample in a study of cytomegalovirus exposure and HLA in healthy donors. This table comes from immunoSEQ multiplex PCR, and its TCRdb copy is limited to in-frame clones, with some not included. The sample lists 100,000 to 150,000 clones, 89% occurring once. The material sequenced was PBMCs. These receptor sequences come from a woman aged 18-30 years in good health and CMV-seronegative. Each CDR3 is given with its conserved first and last residue. Fields, in order: J gene, clone size, V gene, CDR3 length, D gene, CDR3 DNA, CDR3 protein. The D gene is left open where the match is weak. Clone size is not always given. Where it is, it says once, few, many or a class for expanded clones.

TRBJ1-2	-	TRBV12-5	15	TRBD1	TGTGCTAGTGGTCCTAGGACAGGGCTAAACTATGGCTACACCTTC	CASGPRTGLNYGYTF
TRBJ2-7	-	TRBV6-5	14	-	TGTGCCAGCAGTTACGCGGGGTCTGAGTACGAGCAGTACTTC	CASSYAGSEYEQYF
TRBJ1-2	-	TRBV5-1	15	TRBD1	TGCGCCAGCAGCTTGGGCGGGACAGGGAACTATGGCTACACCTTC	CASSLGGTGNYGYTF
TRBJ2-7	-	TRBV5-1	13	-	TGCGCCAGCAAGTTCGGGGATAACCACGAGCAGTACTTC	CASKFGDNHEQYF
TRBJ2-1	-	TRBV7-3	15	TRBD2	TGTGCCAGCAGCAGAGAACCGGGACTATGGGGTGAGCAGTTCTTC	CASSREPGLWGEQFF
TRBJ1-1	-	TRBV27	16	-	TGTGCCAGCAGTCCCATGGGGGAGGGCTCGGGCACTGAAGCTTTCTTT	CASSPMGEGSGTEAFF
TRBJ1-5	-	TRBV19	17	-	TGTGCCAGTAGTATAGTAGGGGACAATTATAGCAATCAGCCCCAGCATTTT	CASSIVGDNYSNQPQHF
TRBJ1-5	-	TRBV7-9	14	TRBD1	TGTGCCAGCAGTTCAGGGGGACGTAATCAGCCCCAGCATTTT	CASSSGGRNQPQHF
TRBJ2-7	-	TRBV28	11	-	TGTGCCAGCAGTCCGCGGGGCGAGCAGTACTTC	CASSPRGEQYF
TRBJ1-1	-	TRBV19	13	-	TGTGCCAGTAGTCCAACAGGATACACTGAAGCTTTCTTT	CASSPTGYTEAFF
TRBJ1-5	-	TRBV4-1	16	TRBD1	TGCGCCAGCAGCTCCTTCAGGGGGCGCGGCAATCAGCCCCAGCATTTT	CASSSFRGRGNQPQHF
TRBJ2-7	-	TRBV5-1	16	TRBD2	TGCGCCAGCAGCCCGCAGACTAGCGGGACAGCCTACGAGCAGTACTTC	CASSPQTSGTAYEQYF
TRBJ2-7	-	TRBV6-1	14	TRBD2	TGTGCCAGCAGTGAGGGACTAGCGCGAGCCGAGCAGTACTTC	CASSEGLARAEQYF
TRBJ1-2	-	TRBV28	16	-	TGTGCCAGCCAAGGGGCCCCAGGGAAAGCTAACTATGGCTACACCTTC	CASQGAPGKANYGYTF
TRBJ1-1	-	TRBV19	13	-	TGTGCCAGTAGTATTCGGGTTAACACTGAAGCTTTCTTT	CASSIRVNTEAFF
TRBJ1-1	-	TRBV11-2	13	-	TGTGCCAGCAGCCCGCCAGGGAAGACTGAAGCTTTCTTT	CASSPPGKTEAFF
TRBJ1-5	-	TRBV7-9	14	TRBD1	TGTGCCAGCAGCTCACAGGGGTTGGGACAGCCCCAGCATTTT	CASSSQGLGQPQHF
TRBJ2-1	-	TRBV6-5	12	-	TGTGCCAGCAGTTACGAAGCTAATGAGCAGTTCTTC	CASSYEANEQFF
TRBJ2-3	once	TRBV10-1	15	-	TGCGCCAGCAGTGGTCGTGGCGGGACCACAGATACGCAGTATTTT	CASSGRGGTTDTQYF
TRBJ2-7	-	TRBV6-5	15	TRBD2	TGTGCCAGCAGTTCTAAATACCCACTAGCGTCCGAGCAGTACTTC	CASSSKYPLASEQYF
TRBJ2-3	-	TRBV29-1	13	-	TGCAGCGGCCTGAGGGCCGACACAGATACGCAGTATTTT	CSGLRADTDTQYF
TRBJ2-7	-	TRBV13	14	TRBD2	TGTGCCAGCAGCTCGACTAGCGGTTACTACGAGCAGTACTTC	CASSSTSGYYEQYF
TRBJ2-2	-	TRBV4-2	15	TRBD2	TGTGCCAGCAGCCAGGGGGGGACGGTCACCGGGGAGCTGTTTTTT	CASSQGGTVTGELFF
TRBJ2-7	-	TRBV10-3	13	-	TGTGCCATCAGTGAGACGAGAGGGAACGAGCAGTACTTC	CAISETRGNEQYF
TRBJ1-2	-	TRBV30	13	TRBD1	TGTGCCTGGAGTCAGGGGGTTAACTATGGCTACACCTTC	CAWSQGVNYGYTF
TRBJ2-7	-	TRBV7-8	15	TRBD1	TGTGCCAGCAGCTTAGATTCAGGGGGCATCTACGAGCAGTACTTC	CASSLDSGGIYEQYF
TRBJ1-2	-	TRBV7-2	16	-	TGTGCCAGCAGCTTCGCGATGGGGGCGCCCAACTATGGCTACACCTTC	CASSFAMGAPNYGYTF
TRBJ2-7	-	TRBV19	14	-	TGTGCCAGTACCCATTCTGGCAGCTCCTACGAGCAGTACTTC	CASTHSGSSYEQYF
TRBJ2-5	-	TRBV27	13	-	TGTGCCAGCCAGCACAGGCTTTTTGAGACCCAGTACTTC	CASQHRLFETQYF
TRBJ1-1	-	TRBV5-1	16	TRBD1	TGCGCCAGCAGCGGTTCAGGGGGCCCTCCCGACACTGAAGCTTTCTTT	CASSGSGGPPDTEAFF
TRBJ1-1	-	TRBV7-9	12	-	TGTGCCAGCAGCTTAATTAGTACTGAAGCTTTCTTT	CASSLISTEAFF
TRBJ2-7	-	TRBV7-2	14	TRBD2	TGTGCCAGCAGCTCCGGGACTAGCTCCTACGAGCAGTACTTC	CASSSGTSSYEQYF
TRBJ2-7	-	TRBV4-1	16	TRBD1	TGCGCCAGCAGCTCAAGCCCCCGACAGGGTTCCTACGAGCAGTACTTC	CASSSSPRQGSYEQYF
TRBJ2-7	-	TRBV6-5	14	TRBD2	TGTGCCAGCAGTCCCGGGACTAGCTTCTACGAGCAGTACTTC	CASSPGTSFYEQYF
TRBJ2-7	-	TRBV5-6	14	TRBD2	TGTGCCAGCAGCTCGAGACTAGCGGGAGACGAGCAGTACTTC	CASSSRLAGDEQYF
TRBJ2-2	few	TRBV27	15	-	TGTGCCAGCAGCACTGGGGGGATGGACACCGGGGAGCTGTTTTTT	CASSTGGMDTGELFF
TRBJ2-2	-	TRBV6-5	16	TRBD2	TGTGCCAGCAGTTACTCGGGGCTAGCGGCCACCGGGGAGCTGTTTTTT	CASSYSGLAATGELFF
TRBJ2-7	-	TRBV6-1	16	-	TGTGCCAGCAGTGACGCACAAAGAACAGGGCCCTACGAGCAGTACTTC	CASSDAQRTGPYEQYF
TRBJ1-2	-	TRBV7-8	13	-	TGTGCCAGCAGCTTACGTGGGGGGGCAGGCTACACCTTC	CASSLRGGAGYTF
TRBJ2-7	-	TRBV7-2	15	TRBD1	TGTGCCAGCAGCTCCTGGGACAGGGGACTTCGGGAGCAGTACTTC	CASSSWDRGLREQYF
TRBJ2-7	-	TRBV28	13	-	TGTGCCAGCGCCCTAGGCGGCTCCTACGAGCAGTACTTC	CASALGGSYEQYF
TRBJ1-2	-	TRBV12-5	18	-	TGTGCTAGTGGTTTGGTTCTCGTGGCAGGGCGCCCGTCGAATGGCTACACCTTC	CASGLVLVAGRPSNGYTF
TRBJ2-7	-	TRBV30	14	-	TGTGCCTGGTGGGATCAGGGTAAGTCCTACGAGCAGTACTTC	CAWWDQGKSYEQYF
TRBJ2-3	-	TRBV5-4	20	-	TGTGCCAGCAGCTTGGTTGGGGCCAGGGCACCACTATACTCCACAGATACGCAGTATTTT	CASSLVGARAPLYSTDTQYF
TRBJ2-7	-	TRBV6-1	12	TRBD1	TGTGCCAGCAGTCCACAGGGGGATGAGCAGTACTTC	CASSPQGDEQYF
TRBJ2-3	-	TRBV7-9	15	TRBD2	TGTGCCAGCAGCTTAGTGGCGGGAGTGGTGGATACGCAGTATTTT	CASSLVAGVVDTQYF
TRBJ2-7	-	TRBV27	15	TRBD1	TGTGCCAGCAGTTCCCCGCTGGGACAGGAGTACGAGCAGTACTTC	CASSSPLGQEYEQYF
TRBJ2-3	-	TRBV7-9	15	TRBD2	TGTGCCAGCCCGGGGGGGCGGGAGGACACAGATACGCAGTATTTT	CASPGGREDTDTQYF
TRBJ2-7	-	TRBV4-1	14	TRBD2	TGCGCCAGCAGCCAACTAGCGGGATCTTACGAGCAGTACTTC	CASSQLAGSYEQYF
TRBJ2-2	-	TRBV18	12	-	TGTGCCAGCTCAAAAACTGATGGGGAGCTGTTTTTT	CASSKTDGELFF